Here is one T cell receptor (beta chain) with its context. The antigen is unknown. These data originate in a study of cytomegalovirus exposure and HLA in healthy donors. Study findings and constraints: Rarity characterized most TCR sequences, yet some public TCRs appeared in many donors. The classifier was said to identify cytomegalovirus status with high specificity and sensitivity.

Clones were read by immunoSEQ multiplex PCR, and TCRdb kept only the in-frame ones, dropping some. The data contain some 140,000 clones, about 86% of them singletons. This sequence was found in a human donor in good health. Input material: PBMCs.

The DNA of the CDR3 is TGTGCCAGCAGTGACTTATTGTCGGCGGGTTACGAGCAGTACTTC. Amino acid sequence: CASSDLLSAGYEQYF. The chain is built from TRBV28 and TRBJ2-7; D might be TRBD2 (5 bases). Germline V gives CDR1 MDHEN, CDR2 SYDVKM. This CDR3 has 15 residues. V lost 5 bases and J 4 bases, leaving 18 bases between the germline ends.